The rows below give T cell receptor beta chains drawn from one sample of a study of blood T cell repertoires in COVID-19. TCRdb keeps only in-frame clones here, not all; method: immunoSEQ multiplex PCR. The repertoire includes under 95,000 clones, around three quarters of them detected once, and around 5% sits in the top ten. The material sequenced was peripheral blood. These receptors all stem from a man aged 45 to 65 with active or convalescent COVID-19. Both conserved end residues are part of each CDR3. Fields, in order: J gene, clone size, D gene, V gene, CDR3 DNA, CDR3 protein. D genes are given only for firm matches. The size of a clone is reported for some rows only, either as once, few or many, or as a class for expanded clones.

>TRBJ2-5|few|.|TRBV11-2
TGTGCCAGCAGCATGGACTATACCGCGGAGACCCAGTACTTC
CASSMDYTAETQYF
>TRBJ2-7|once|TRBD1|TRBV5-1
TGCGCCAGCAGCTTGCCTTTAAGGGACAGGGCGGACGAGCAGTACTTC
CASSLPLRDRADEQYF
>TRBJ1-2|few|TRBD1|TRBV5-1
TGCGCCAGCAGCCTAAGTCAGGGGGTTGGTTATGGCTACACCTTC
CASSLSQGVGYGYTF
>TRBJ2-1|.|TRBD2|TRBV7-9
TGTGCCAGCAGCTTCTCGGGGGGGTACTTAGACAATGAGCAGTTCTTC
CASSFSGGYLDNEQFF
>TRBJ1-1|.|TRBD1|TRBV4-1
TGCGCCAGCAGGTCCACAGGGGTCCGCACTGAAGCTTTCTTT
CASRSTGVRTEAFF
>TRBJ1-2|.|.|TRBV7-2
TGTGCCAGCAGCCCCCGCGCAGTGGGGGGGGATGGCTACACCTTC
CASSPRAVGGDGYTF
>TRBJ2-7|.|.|TRBV11-2
TGTGCCAGCAGCTTACCCCGGGACTCCTACGAGCAGTACTTC
CASSLPRDSYEQYF
>TRBJ1-1|.|.|TRBV6-1
TGTGCCAGCAGTGACAGGGTTGGAAGCACTGAAGCTTTCTTT
CASSDRVGSTEAFF
>TRBJ2-2|.|TRBD2|TRBV11-2
TGTGCCAGCAGCTACCCACTAGCGGGGGAAAGGGAGCTGTTTTTT
CASSYPLAGERELFF
>TRBJ1-5|.|.|TRBV9
TGTGCCAGCAGCGTAGGGGGCAGTCAGCCCCAGCATTTT
CASSVGGSQPQHF
>TRBJ2-7|.|.|TRBV4-3
TGCGCCAGCAGCCAAGATAGGTGGCAGGGCTACGAGCAGTACTTC
CASSQDRWQGYEQYF
>TRBJ2-3|.|.|TRBV7-3
TGTGCCAGCAGCCAGGACAGATTTCCGGATACGCAGTATTTT
CASSQDRFPDTQYF
>TRBJ1-6|.|.|TRBV7-9
TGTGCCAGCAGCCCGGGGTTGGCCTATAATTCACCCCTCCACTTT
CASSPGLAYNSPLHF
>TRBJ1-2|.|TRBD1|TRBV5-6
TGTGCCAGCACACTACAGGGGAGCTATGGCTACACCTTC
CASTLQGSYGYTF
>TRBJ2-1|.|TRBD2|TRBV24-1
TGTGCCACCAGTGATTTGGGGGAGCGGGGCTACAATGAGCAGTTCTTC
CATSDLGERGYNEQFF
>TRBJ2-1|.|TRBD1|TRBV5-1
TGCGCCAGCAGCCCAACAGGGGGCGCCTCCTACAATGAGCAGTTCTTC
CASSPTGGASYNEQFF
>TRBJ1-1|.|.|TRBV4-3
TGCGCCAGCAGCCAAGTACTCAACACTGAAGCTTTCTTT
CASSQVLNTEAFF
>TRBJ1-1|.|TRBD1|TRBV5-1
TGCGCCAGCAGCCTAAGACAGGGAACCTCCACTGAAGCTTTCTTT
CASSLRQGTSTEAFF
>TRBJ2-3|.|.|TRBV12-1
TGTGCCAGCAGCTTTGGTAAGAGGCGGGGGACAAAGGCAGATACGCAGTATTTT
CASSFGKRRGTKADTQYF
>TRBJ1-1|.|TRBD1|TRBV6-1
TGTGCCAGCAGTGCGCGGACAGGGAGGGGGAGGGCTGAAGCTTTCTTT
CASSARTGRGRAEAFF
>TRBJ1-6|.|.|TRBV7-2
TGTGCCAGCAGCTTTCAGGCGACTAATTCACCCCTCCACTTT
CASSFQATNSPLHF
>TRBJ2-2|.|TRBD2|TRBV5-1
TGCGCCAGCAGCTTGGTACTAGCGGGGGATACCGGGGAGCTGTTTTTT
CASSLVLAGDTGELFF
>TRBJ2-7|.|TRBD1|TRBV30
TGTGCCTGGAGCCTTGGGACAGACTCCTACGAGCAGTACTTC
CAWSLGTDSYEQYF
>TRBJ2-1|.|TRBD2|TRBV10-3
TGTGCCATCAGTGAGTCGAGCGGGGGGGCCGGGAATGAGCAGTTCTTC
CAISESSGGAGNEQFF
>TRBJ2-7|.|.|TRBV12-3/TRBV12-4
TGTGCCAGCAGCCGCGCGGCTGCCGAGCAGTACTTC
CASSRAAAEQYF
>TRBJ2-1|once|TRBD2|TRBV6-5
TGTGCCAGCAGCCCCGGGAGGGGATCCTACAATGAGCAGTTCTTC
CASSPGRGSYNEQFF
>TRBJ1-5|.|.|TRBV16
TGTGCCAGCAGCCAATCGTTGGAACAGCAAAATCAGCCCCAGCATTTT
CASSQSLEQQNQPQHF
>TRBJ2-1|.|TRBD2|TRBV19
TGTGCCAGTAGTTTGACGGCGGGGGGGCGTTACAATGAGCAGTTCTTC
CASSLTAGGRYNEQFF
>TRBJ2-7|once|.|TRBV4-3
TGCGCCAGCAGCCAAGACCTTCGCGGGGCAACCTACGAGCAGTACTTC
CASSQDLRGATYEQYF
>TRBJ2-3|.|TRBD2|TRBV6-6
TGTGCCGCGACTAGCGGGGGTCAGAGCACAGATACGCAGTATTTT
CAATSGGQSTDTQYF
>TRBJ2-3|few|TRBD2|TRBV7-3
TGTGCCAGCAGCTACGGGACTAGCGGGGGGACAGATACGCAGTATTTT
CASSYGTSGGTDTQYF
>TRBJ1-2|.|.|TRBV4-3
TGCGCCAGCAGCCAAGATTGGACGGCAGGGCGCTATGGCTACACCTTC
CASSQDWTAGRYGYTF
>TRBJ2-2|once|.|TRBV7-7
TGTGCCACCTCCTCTACAGGAAACACCGGGGAGCTGTTTTTT
CATSSTGNTGELFF
>TRBJ1-2|few|TRBD1|TRBV19
TGTGCCAGTAGCAACAGGGGAATTAATAGCTATGGCTACACCTTC
CASSNRGINSYGYTF
>TRBJ2-5|.|TRBD1|TRBV19
TGTGCCAGTAGTCCCAGACAGGGAAGGGCTACCCAGTACTTC
CASSPRQGRATQYF
>TRBJ2-7|.|TRBD1|TRBV4-3
TGCGCCAGCAGCCAAGAAGGCCTCGGACAGGGGTCCTACGAGCAGTACTTC
CASSQEGLGQGSYEQYF
>TRBJ1-1|.|TRBD1|TRBV19
TGTGCCAGTAGGCGGGGACAGGTCTCCCTGAACACTGAAGCTTTCTTT
CASRRGQVSLNTEAFF
>TRBJ2-7|.|.|TRBV7-2
TGTGCCAGCAGCCCCGCTCAGTACGAGCAGTACTTC
CASSPAQYEQYF
>TRBJ1-2|once|TRBD1|TRBV6-5
TGTGCCAGCAGTAGAGGGACAGACTATGGCTACACCTTC
CASSRGTDYGYTF
>TRBJ2-7|.|.|TRBV5-1
TGCGCCAGCAGCTTAGGGGACAAACCATACGAGCAGTACTTC
CASSLGDKPYEQYF
>TRBJ2-1|once|.|TRBV29-1
TGCAGCGTTGGCCTCGACAGAAGCTGGGAGCAGTTCTTC
CSVGLDRSWEQFF
>TRBJ2-2|.|.|TRBV15
TGTGCCACCAGCAGAGACCGGGGCGGGGAGCTGTTTTTT
CATSRDRGGELFF
>TRBJ1-1|few|TRBD1|TRBV30
TGTGCCTGGAGTGTAACCCAGGGGGTCACTGAAGCTTTCTTT
CAWSVTQGVTEAFF
>TRBJ2-7|.|TRBD2|TRBV27
TGTGCCAGCAGGCCTAGCGCTAGCGGGGGGTACGAGCAGTACTTC
CASRPSASGGYEQYF
>TRBJ2-3|.|TRBD2|TRBV6-6
TGTGCCAGCAGTCCGGGGACTAGCGGGGGCACAGATACGCAGTATTTT
CASSPGTSGGTDTQYF
>TRBJ1-2|once|.|TRBV7-9
TGTGCCAGCAGCTCAGATTCCATCTATGGCTACACCTTC
CASSSDSIYGYTF
>TRBJ2-3|.|TRBD1|TRBV7-6
TGTGCCAGCAGCTTCTCAAAGGGACAGGGTGATACGCAGTATTTT
CASSFSKGQGDTQYF
>TRBJ2-7|.|TRBD2|TRBV3-1/TRBV3-2
TGTGCCAGCAGCCAAGATGCGGCGGGAGGGGCATGGCAGTACTTC
CASSQDAAGGAWQYF
>TRBJ1-3|.|.|TRBV6-5
TGTGCCAGCAGTTACTCGATGCGGGCCTCTGGAAACACCATATATTTT
CASSYSMRASGNTIYF
>TRBJ1-2|.|TRBD1|TRBV19
TGTGCCAGTAGTATAGATCTATTAACAGGGGCCTCCAATGGCTACACCTTC
CASSIDLLTGASNGYTF
>TRBJ1-1|.|TRBD1|TRBV7-3
TGTGCCAGCAGCCCCAGGACAGGGGAAGAGGCTTTCTTT
CASSPRTGEEAFF
>TRBJ2-1|.|.|TRBV6-5
TGTGCCAGCAGCCTCCTCAATGAGCAGTTCTTC
CASSLLNEQFF
>TRBJ2-5|.|.|TRBV11-2
TGTGCCAGCAGCTCAGCCCAGGGAATGGAGACCCAGTACTTC
CASSSAQGMETQYF
>TRBJ2-3|.|TRBD2|TRBV2
TGTGCCAGTCGACGAGGCGGGGGGGCCTCAGATACGCAGTATTTT
CASRRGGGASDTQYF
>TRBJ2-7|once|TRBD1|TRBV7-6
TGTGCCAGCAGCGACTCGGGACAGGGCTACGAGCAGTACTTC
CASSDSGQGYEQYF
>TRBJ2-7|.|.|TRBV30
TGTGCCTGGAGTGATGGGGCTTCCTACGAGCAGTACTTC
CAWSDGASYEQYF
>TRBJ1-5|.|TRBD1|TRBV7-8
TGTGCCAGCAGCTTAGGACAGGGGGCGAGTCAGCCCCAGCATTTT
CASSLGQGASQPQHF
>TRBJ2-2|.|.|TRBV30
TGTGCCTGGAGTAAATCCGCAACAATTTCGGGGACCGGGGAGCTGTTTTTT
CAWSKSATISGTGELFF
>TRBJ2-3|.|.|TRBV5-5
TGTGCCAGCAGCTTGGGGGGCCAGGGAGGAAAAGATACGCAGTATTTT
CASSLGGQGGKDTQYF
>TRBJ1-6|.|.|TRBV25-1
TGTGCCAGCAGTGATTCTATGTCGACGGGTGATAATTCACCCCTCCACTTT
CASSDSMSTGDNSPLHF